This T cell receptor beta chain is drawn from a study of glioma-infiltrating T cells. TCR alpha and beta CDR3 regions were amplified from RNA using iRepertoire nested multiplex PCR. TCRdb redid the calling of the multiplex PCR reads with MiXCR, one entry per CDR3 protein. The sample lists some 22,000 distinct CDR3 sequences, roughly 25% occurring once. CDR3 length equals 16 residues. J lost 8 bases, V lost 11 bases, and 19 bases had no gene match. The germline V gene encodes CDR1 SNHLY and CDR2 FYNNEI. The sequence came from a human donor with low-grade glioma or glioblastoma, undergoing nonglioma brain surgery, or in good health (not recorded which). The sample was glioma tissue, nonneoplastic brain tissue, or PBMCs (not recorded which). The rearrangement links TRBV2 to TRBJ1-4; TRBD1 matches 8 bases. The CDR3 here is CARAGQGHDRVEKLFF. CDR3 bases: TGTGCCCGCGCAGGACAGGGCCACGACAGGGTAGAAAAACTGTTTTTT.